In this sample, the clone carrying this TCR beta chain turned up many times. Its antigen is not known. V gave up 4 bases and J gave up 5 bases, with 8 bases separating them. The CDR3 is 12 residues long. TCRdb independently ran MiXCR on the 5' RACE reads; one entry per CDR3 protein. The sample includes about 890,000 distinct CDR3 sequences, more than 9% of them seen just once. The data are from a study of identical twins. Study-wide results and limits: High-abundance cord blood beta clonotypes had fewer insertions; memory repertoires showed none.

These data also formed part of another study, on yellow fever vaccine responses in identical twins.

The clonotype was recovered from a woman aged 18 to 35 in good health. The sequencing sample was made of PBMCs. The V gene is TRBV12-3 or TRBV12-4, the J gene TRBJ2-5; D is unclear. CDR3 sequence reads: CASSSVGETQYF. The CDR3 DNA reads as TGTGCCAGCAGTTCGGTCGGGGAGACCCAGTACTTC.